A selection of T cell receptor beta chains follows, all from one sample in a study of human T cells and chemical hapten exposure. A single record per CDR3 protein comes from TCRdb applying MiXCR to the RACE reads. The sample has about 92,000 distinct CDR3 sequences; 9.6% are singletons. The specimen was whole blood, collected in connection with sensitization to the hapten diphenylcyclopropenone (DPC). The receptors were gathered from a middle-aged woman with alopecia areata. Some clones in this sample may be carry-over from other donors' samples. Both conserved end residues are part of each CDR3. A D gene is named only where the DNA matches it firmly. Rows may omit the clone size; those that give it use once, few, many or a size class.

v_call,cdr3_length,d_call,j_call,clone_size,cdr3_nt,cdr3_aa
TRBV30,12,-,TRBJ2-1,many,TGTGCCTGGAGTGGCCCGGGACGGATGCAGTTCTTC,CAWSGPGRMQFF
TRBV27,14,TRBD2,TRBJ2-7,few,TGTGCCAGCAGTTTAATGGCGGGGGAATACGAGCAGTACTTC,CASSLMAGEYEQYF
TRBV6-1,13,-,TRBJ1-1,many,TGTGCCATCCTACCAACGGAGAACACTGAAGCTTTCTTT,CAILPTENTEAFF
TRBV28,16,TRBD2,TRBJ2-1,many,TGTGCCAGCAGTGGGGGGGGACTAGCACGTAGAGTTGAGCAGTTCTTC,CASSGGGLARRVEQFF
TRBV7-9,14,-,TRBJ2-7,many,TGTGCCAGCAGCGATACCCGGGGTTCCTACGAGCAGTACTTC,CASSDTRGSYEQYF
TRBV5-1,15,-,TRBJ2-1,-,TGCGCCAGCAGCCACGGGGATACCCCGGGGGATGAGCAGTTCTTC,CASSHGDTPGDEQFF
TRBV6-5,15,-,TRBJ2-3,-,TGTGCCAGCAGCCCCCAAACTCCCCGGTTAGATACGCAGTATTTT,CASSPQTPRLDTQYF
TRBV18,12,-,TRBJ1-1,many,TGTGCCAGCTCACCAGCAGGGACTGAAGCTTTCTTT,CASSPAGTEAFF
TRBV7-2,14,TRBD1,TRBJ1-3,many,TGTGCCAGCAGCGCACAGGGGTCCGGAAACACCATATATTTT,CASSAQGSGNTIYF
TRBV18,14,-,TRBJ2-3,few,TGTGCCAGCTCACCACCGACCCTGACATATACGCAGTATTTT,CASSPPTLTYTQYF